These 29 T cell receptor beta chains were sequenced from one sample in a study of blood T cells in healthy people across ages. Then a second PCR, running roughly 6 to 11 cycles, was carried out with a sample-barcoded 5' primer and a J-beta primer mix. One entry per CDR3 protein, called by TCRdb with MiXCR from the 5' RACE reads. The sample records fewer than 1.5 million distinct CDR3 sequences, 40% to 50% being singletons. Sequenced material: blood. All receptors come from a woman aged 18 to 35 in good health.

The chain employs TRBV15 and TRBJ1-1, with D maybe TRBD1 (5 bases). Germline loops: CDR1 LNHNV, CDR2 YYDKDF (reference sequence). Trimming removed 4 bases at V and 4 bases at J, with 13 bases between. CDR3 length: 14 amino acids. This CDR3 is CATSKGSQGTEAFF. CDR3 nucleotide sequence: TGTGCCACCAGCAAAGGGTCCCAGGGCACTGAAGCTTTCTTT.

This rearrangement joins TRBV2 to TRBJ2-5; maybe TRBD1 (5 bases). The CDR3 is 11 residues long. Deletions cut 8 bases from V and 3 bases from J, with 7 bases between. CDR1 is SNHLY and CDR2 is FYNNEI in the germline V gene. For the CDR3, the DNA is TGTGCCAGCGACAGAAAAGAGACCCAGTACTTC. This translates into CASDRKETQYF.

This clonotype has just a few counts. The V call is TRBV29-1, the J call TRBJ1-2; D may be TRBD1 (6 bases). V was cut by 3 bases and J by 3 bases, with 17 bases left in between. The CDR3 length is 15 residues. Germline V lookup: CDR1 SQVTM, CDR2 ANQGSEA. The chain's CDR3 is CSVDSSAGDYYGYTF. CDR3 nucleotide sequence: TGCAGCGTTGATTCGTCCGCAGGGGACTACTATGGCTACACCTTC.

This chain links TRBV10-3 with TRBJ2-5; D might be TRBD1 (5 bases). This CDR3 spans 14 amino acids. Per the germline V gene, CDR1 is ENHRY and CDR2 is SYGVKD. V lost 0 bases and J 4 bases, leaving 9 bases between the germline ends. The CDR3 DNA follows: TGTGCCATCAGTGAGTCGAGGCAGGGAGAGACCCAGTACTTC. It yields the protein CAISESRQGETQYF.

The chain couples TRBV6-5 to TRBJ1-5; D is unclear. V was cut by 2 bases and J by 0 bases, with 8 bases left in between. This CDR3 is 15 amino acids long. CDR1 and CDR2 from the germline V gene are MNHEY and SVGAGI. CDR3: CASSYVADSNQPQHF. The DNA of the CDR3 is TGTGCCAGCAGTTACGTGGCAGATAGCAATCAGCCCCAGCATTTT.

This clonotype appeared a few times. This sequence joins TRBV20-1 and TRBJ2-3; either TRBD1 or TRBD2 may fit D (6 bases each). The CDR3 totals 17 residues. V gave up 0 bases and J gave up 8 bases, with 24 bases separating them. CDR1 DFQATT and CDR2 SNEGSKA come from the germline V gene (reference sequence). The CDR3 sequence: CSARDMGEDSMLVTQYF. CDR3 coding DNA: TGCAGTGCTAGAGATATGGGGGAGGACAGTATGCTTGTTACGCAGTATTTT.

The chain links TRBV20-1 to TRBJ2-7, with 8 nucleotides matching TRBD2. The germline V gene encodes CDR1 DFQATT and CDR2 SNEGSKA (reference sequence). V shed 7 bases and J 2 bases; nucleotides not matched to a gene: 10. The CDR3 runs to 14 residues. CDR3 DNA sequence: TGCAGTGTGAGCGGACTAGCTGTTACCTACGAGCAGTACTTC. Its translation: CSVSGLAVTYEQYF.

The genes are TRBV4-1 and TRBJ2-3; D ambiguous. The germline V gene encodes CDR1 MGHRA and CDR2 YSYEKL. V was shortened by 0 bases and J by 2 bases, with 3 bases between the two germline ends. The CDR3 is 13 amino acids. This CDR3 is CASSQETTDTQYF. As DNA, the CDR3 is TGCGCCAGCAGCCAAGAAACCACAGATACGCAGTATTTT.

At least ten counts were recorded for this clonotype. The chain is built from TRBV4-2 and TRBJ2-5, with 9 nucleotides matching TRBD1. The ends lost 0 bases at V and 5 bases at J; junction bases unmatched: 7. Germline V CDR1 and CDR2: LGHNA, YNFKEQ. The CDR3 contains 16 residues. The CDR3 DNA is TGTGCCAGCAGCCAAGAAGGAACAGGGGGCCGTGAGACCCAGTACTTC. Amino acids: CASSQEGTGGRETQYF.

The chain employs TRBV28 and TRBJ2-5; 14 nucleotides line up with TRBD2. This CDR3 region has 20 residues. V lost 2 bases, J lost 0 bases, and 11 bases stayed unmatched. CDR1 is MDHEN and CDR2 is SYDVKM in the germline V gene. CDR3 region: CASSLIGTSGGPPHQETQYF. The CDR3 DNA reads as TGTGCCAGCAGTTTAATTGGGACTAGCGGGGGACCACCCCACCAAGAGACCCAGTACTTC.

This rearrangement joins TRBV30 to TRBJ1-2; 7 nucleotides line up with TRBD1. This CDR3 is built from 15 residues. Per the germline V gene, CDR1 is GTSNPN and CDR2 is SVGIG (reference sequence). J lost 8 bases, V lost 0 bases, and 12 bases had no gene match. CDR3 nucleotide sequence: TGTGCCTGGAGTGTCGGGACAGAGGGACCGAGAGGCTACACCTTC. Translation gives CAWSVGTEGPRGYTF.

This clonotype was picked up a small number of times. The chain uses TRBV3-1 and TRBJ1-2; TRBD1 is a possible D gene (5 bases). Trimming left V 0 bases short and J 6 bases short, with 14 bases between. This CDR3 spans 15 amino acids. CDR1 LGHDT and CDR2 YNNKEL come from the germline V gene (reference sequence). The CDR3, as DNA: TGTGCCAGCAGCCAAGAGTGGCCCCCGGGGGATGGCTACACCTTC. Translation: CASSQEWPPGDGYTF.

The chain combines TRBV5-1 with TRBJ2-6; TRBD1 matches 11 bases. V was clipped by 3 bases and J by 1 base; unmatched bases: 3. Germline V CDR1 and CDR2: SGHRS, YFSETQ. The CDR3 extends over 17 amino acids. The CDR3 DNA reads as TGCGCCAGCAGCTCCGGGACAGGGGGATCTGGGGCCAACGTCCTGACTTTC. Amino acid sequence: CASSSGTGGSGANVLTF. The whole variable domain, filled in from reference TRBV5-1 and TRBJ2-6, reads KAGVTQTPRYLIKTRGQQVTLSCSPISGHRSVSWYQQTPGQGLQFLFEYFSETQRNKGNFPGRFSGRQFSNSRSEMNVSTLELGDSALYLCASSSGTGGSGANVLTFGAGSRLTVL.

This clonotype was detected only a few times. The V call is TRBV20-1, the J call TRBJ1-1; D ambiguous. CDR1 and CDR2 from the germline V gene are DFQATT and SNEGSKA (reference sequence). The CDR3 is made up of 15 amino acids. V was clipped by 0 bases and J by 5 bases, with 16 bases between them. The CDR3 coding sequence is TGCAGTGCTAGAGATTCGGCACACTCGGCTACTGAAGCTTTCTTT. Encoded protein: CSARDSAHSATEAFF.

The rearrangement links TRBV29-1 to TRBJ2-5; 7 nucleotides agree with TRBD2. The CDR3 totals 13 residues. The germline V gene encodes CDR1 SQVTM and CDR2 ANQGSEA. With 8 bases clipped from V and 5 bases from J, the junction kept 11 bases outside the gene matches. The CDR3 protein is CSLGGGPRETQYF. CDR3 bases: TGCAGCCTTGGGGGAGGGCCACGGGAGACCCAGTACTTC.

On this clonotype itself: The junction departs from the called germline gene at one end, perhaps through a read error. The chain recombines TRBV4-1 with TRBJ2-7; D gene ambiguous. The CDR3 contains 14 residues. In germline, CDR1 is MGHRA, CDR2 YSYEKL. The CDR3 sequence is CASSQDSNSDEQYF. The CDR3 DNA sequence: TGCGCTAGCAGCCAAGACTCGAACTCCGACGAGCAGTACTTC.

This clonotype came up a few times. J is TRBJ1-2 and V is TRBV27; tentative D call: TRBD1 (5 bases). The germline gives CDR1 MNHEY, CDR2 SMNVEV (reference sequence). There are 15 residues in the CDR3. V shed 5 bases and J shed 4 bases, with 17 bases lying between them. The DNA of the CDR3 is TGTGCCAGCAGTCCCCGGTCAGGGACCTTCTATGGCTACACCTTC. Translating gives CASSPRSGTFYGYTF.

The chain employs TRBV5-1 and TRBJ2-1, with 12 bases lining up with TRBD2. CDR1 SGHRS and CDR2 YFSETQ come from the germline V gene. J lost 15 bases, V lost 4 bases, and 11 bases had no gene match. The CDR3 contains 14 residues. The CDR3 bases are TGCGCCAGCAGCCCGGGACTAGCGGGTCAAGAGGGGTTCTTC. This codes for CASSPGLAGQEGFF.

Worth noting for this clonotype: Possible read error: a much larger clone is one base away. The chain has TRBV25-1 and TRBJ2-7; no definite D call. CDR1 is MGHDK and CDR2 is SYGVNS in the germline V gene. CDR3 length: 13 residues. V lost 1 base, J lost 7 bases, and 11 bases lay in between. The CDR3 is CASSESDYNEQYF. For the CDR3, the DNA is TGTGCCAGCAGTGAATCCGATTACAATGAGCAGTACTTC.

As for this clonotype: A read error may be the cause here, since a much bigger clone is one base away. J is TRBJ2-3 and V is TRBV29-1; a possible D gene is TRBD2 (6 bases). The germline gives CDR1 SQVTM, CDR2 ANQGSEA. V dropped 4 bases and J dropped 3 bases, with 14 bases sitting between them. The CDR3 sequence is 14 residues long. As DNA, the CDR3 is TGCAGCGTTGTCGAAGCGGGTGGAACAGATACGCAGTATTTT. Its protein is CSVVEAGGTDTQYF.

J is TRBJ2-1 and V is TRBV20-1, with 15 bases matching TRBD2. CDR1 and CDR2 from the germline V gene are DFQATT and SNEGSKA (reference sequence). V trimming: 5 bases; J trimming: 1 base; junction bases outside the gene matches: 12. CDR3 length: 19 amino acids. This CDR3 reads CSAPDPGLAGGRSYNEQFF. As DNA, the CDR3 is TGCAGTGCTCCCGATCCGGGACTAGCGGGGGGCCGGTCCTACAATGAGCAGTTCTTC.

This rearrangement joins TRBV4-1 to TRBJ2-3; TRBD1 matches 8 bases. V dropped 0 bases and J dropped 4; count of bases not matched to a gene: 0. The germline gives CDR1 MGHRA, CDR2 YSYEKL. This CDR3 contains 14 residues. This chain's CDR3 is CASSQETGADTQYF. In DNA form, the CDR3 reads TGCGCCAGCAGCCAAGAGACAGGGGCAGATACGCAGTATTTT.

The V and J genes are TRBV11-2 and TRBJ2-1; D is perhaps TRBD2 (6 bases). V lost 5 bases, J lost 0 bases, and 11 bases lay in between. Germline lookup yields CDR1 SGHAT and CDR2 FQNNGV. The CDR3 totals 15 residues. CDR3 DNA: TGTGCCAGCAGCCACGGGGGTGCCTCCTACAATGAGCAGTTCTTC. It is translated as CASSHGGASYNEQFF.

The chain joins TRBV10-3 to TRBJ1-2; D not certain. Trimming removed 0 bases from V and 4 bases from J, with 9 bases in between. CDR3 length: 14 amino acids. Germline V lookup: CDR1 ENHRY, CDR2 SYGVKD. The CDR3 is CAISESLGSYGYTF. In nucleotides, the CDR3 is TGTGCCATCAGTGAGTCGTTAGGCAGCTATGGCTACACCTTC.

This clonotype was observed a few times. J is TRBJ2-3 and V is TRBV6-1, with TRBD2 identical over 8 bases. V trimming: 6 bases; J trimming: 5 bases; junction bases outside the gene matches: 16. CDR3 length: 17 amino acids. Germline assignment: CDR1 MNHNS and CDR2 SASEGT. CDR3 bases: TGTGCCAGCAGCCCGTACGGAGCGGGGGTTGGTGGAGATACGCAGTATTTT. Amino acid sequence: CASSPYGAGVGGDTQYF.

V usage is TRBV4-1 and J usage is TRBJ1-1; D gene unclear. V lost 0 bases and J lost 2, with 10 bases in between. The CDR3 has 15 amino acids. Per germline, CDR1 MGHRA and CDR2 YSYEKL. CDR3 sequence (DNA): TGCGCCAGCAGCCAAGATACGGGTATCAACACTGAAGCTTTCTTT. It specifies CASSQDTGINTEAFF.

This clonotype was seen only a few times. This chain uses TRBV10-3 with TRBJ2-5; D gene unclear. Germline lookup yields CDR1 ENHRY and CDR2 SYGVKD. CDR3 size: 12 residues. V was shortened by 5 bases and J by 11 bases, with 15 bases between the two germline ends. The CDR3 nucleotides are TGTGCCATCAGTCGGACGGAAATTGAGCAGTACTTC. Protein product: CAISRTEIEQYF.

On this clonotype: The junction shows a germline mismatch at one end, possibly a read error. The chain employs TRBV5-1 and TRBJ2-5, with 7 bases that match TRBD2. This CDR3 spans 13 amino acids. CDR1 is SGHRS and CDR2 is YFSETQ in the germline V gene. The CDR3, as DNA: TGCGCCAGCAGAGTAGGGGCGGGAGAGGCCCAGTACTTC. Protein sequence: CASRVGAGEAQYF.

V gene TRBV6-1 combines with J gene TRBJ2-4; 11 bases match TRBD2. V was pared by 1 base and J by 3 bases, with 23 bases of the junction left unmatched. Germline V gene sequence: CDR1 MNHNS, CDR2 SASEGT. This CDR3 comprises 23 residues. The CDR3 here is CASSEERTGWISGRAGGKNIQYF. In DNA, the CDR3 is TGTGCCAGCAGTGAAGAACGGACAGGGTGGATTAGCGGGAGGGCCGGGGGCAAAAACATTCAGTACTTC.